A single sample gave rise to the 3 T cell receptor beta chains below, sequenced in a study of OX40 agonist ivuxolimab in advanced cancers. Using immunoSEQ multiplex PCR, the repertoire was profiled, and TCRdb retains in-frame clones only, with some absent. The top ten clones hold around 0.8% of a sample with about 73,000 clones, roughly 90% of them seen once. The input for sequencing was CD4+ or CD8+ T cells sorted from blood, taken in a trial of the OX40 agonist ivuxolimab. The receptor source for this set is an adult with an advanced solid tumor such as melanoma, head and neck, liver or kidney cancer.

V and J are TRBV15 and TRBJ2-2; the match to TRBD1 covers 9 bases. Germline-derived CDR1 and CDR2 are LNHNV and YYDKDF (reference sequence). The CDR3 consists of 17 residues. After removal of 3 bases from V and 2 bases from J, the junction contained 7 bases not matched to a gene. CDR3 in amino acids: CATSSPPTGGNTGELFF. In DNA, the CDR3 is TGTGCCACCAGCAGTCCACCCACAGGGGGCAACACCGGGGAGCTGTTTTTT.

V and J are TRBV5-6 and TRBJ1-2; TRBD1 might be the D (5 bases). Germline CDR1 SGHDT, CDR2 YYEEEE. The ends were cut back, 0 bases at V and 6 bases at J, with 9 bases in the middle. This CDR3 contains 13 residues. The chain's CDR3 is CASSLVGPDGYTF. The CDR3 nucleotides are TGTGCCAGCAGCTTGGTGGGGCCGGATGGCTACACCTTC.

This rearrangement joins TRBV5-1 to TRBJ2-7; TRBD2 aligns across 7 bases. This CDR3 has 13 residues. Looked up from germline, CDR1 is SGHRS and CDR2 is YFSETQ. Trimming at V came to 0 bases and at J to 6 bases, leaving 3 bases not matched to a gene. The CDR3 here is CASSLGLAGEQYF. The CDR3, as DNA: TGCGCCAGCAGCTTGGGACTAGCAGGCGAGCAGTACTTC.